The entry below describes one TCR beta chain. There are 13 residues in the CDR3. Germline CDR1 is SGHNT and CDR2 is YYREEE (reference sequence). V was pared by 3 bases and J by 2 bases, with 8 bases between. The sample originates from a study of blood T cell repertoires in COVID-19. Study-level information: COVID-19 samples from acute and convalescent phases originated in the United States, Italy and Spain. T cells, B-cell-depleted T cells, or PBMCs provided the cDNA or gDNA that served as material.

Per the study methods: How many nucleated cells were present was estimated from reference gene primer amplification. Generated by immunoSEQ multiplex PCR, the TCRdb table keeps only in-frame clones and is missing some. V, J and clone size derive from that table, while D and trimming were established from the DNA sequence. The table has roughly 120,000 clones, over 85% seen once. The receptor was derived from a man aged 45 to 65 with active COVID-19. This chain uses TRBV5-4 with TRBJ1-1; D remains ambiguous. Specimen: peripheral blood. CDR3 DNA sequence: TGTGCCAGCAGCTCGAGCCGTAACACTGAAGCTTTCTTT. Translated: CASSSSRNTEAFF.